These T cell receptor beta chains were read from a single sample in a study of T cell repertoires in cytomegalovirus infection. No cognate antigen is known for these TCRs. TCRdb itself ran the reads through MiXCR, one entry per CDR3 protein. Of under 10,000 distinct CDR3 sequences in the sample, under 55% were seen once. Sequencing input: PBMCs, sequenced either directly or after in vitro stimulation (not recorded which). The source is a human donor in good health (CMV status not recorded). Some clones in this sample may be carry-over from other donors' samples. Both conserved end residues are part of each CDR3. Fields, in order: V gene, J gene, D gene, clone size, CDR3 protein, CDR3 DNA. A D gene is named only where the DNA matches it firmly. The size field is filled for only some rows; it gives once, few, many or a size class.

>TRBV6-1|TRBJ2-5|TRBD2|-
CASMGSGRHETQYF
TGTGCCAGCATGGGAAGCGGGAGACATGAGACCCAGTACTTC
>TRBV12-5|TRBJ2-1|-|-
CASGLVSVICSVPYDEQFF
TGTGCTAGTGGTTTGGTATCGGTAATATGTTCCGTCCCCTACGATGAGCAGTTCTTC
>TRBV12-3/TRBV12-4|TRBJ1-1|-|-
CASSRLVSQQGTEAFF
TGTGCCAGCAGCCGCCTGGTTTCCCAACAGGGCACTGAAGCTTTCTTT
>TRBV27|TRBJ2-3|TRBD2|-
CASRLASVLAGGLSTAPQYF
TGTGCCAGCAGGTTAGCGAGTGTCCTAGCGGGAGGCCTTAGCACAGCTCCGCAGTATTTT
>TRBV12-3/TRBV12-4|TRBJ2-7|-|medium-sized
CASSPWGAIDEQYF
TGTGCCAGCAGTCCCTGGGGGGCGATCGACGAGCAGTACTTC
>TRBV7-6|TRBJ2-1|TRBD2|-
CASSQLLAGGPGSYNEQFF
TGTGCCAGCAGCCAACTACTAGCGGGAGGGCCCGGCTCCTACAATGAGCAGTTCTTC
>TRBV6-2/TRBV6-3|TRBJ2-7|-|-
CASSLLGEQYF
TGTGCCAGCTCTCTCCTCGGGGAGCAGTACTTC
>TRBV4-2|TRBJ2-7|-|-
CVSIQDRSASYEQYF
TGTGTCAGCATACAAGATCGTTCAGCTTCCTACGAGCAGTACTTC
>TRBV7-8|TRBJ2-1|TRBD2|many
CASSLGSGSHNEQFF
TGTGCCAGCAGCTTAGGTAGCGGGAGCCACAATGAGCAGTTCTTC
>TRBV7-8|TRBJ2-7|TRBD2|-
CASSLVMGAGGTYEQYF
TGTGCCAGCAGCTTAGTGATGGGTGCGGGAGGCACCTACGAGCAGTACTTC
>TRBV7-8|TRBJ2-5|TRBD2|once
CASSLQRGGRETQYF
TGTGCCAGCAGCTTACAGCGGGGGGGGAGAGAGACCCAGTACTTC
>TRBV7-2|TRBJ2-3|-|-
CASSLNIGGPDTQYF
TGTGCCAGCAGCTTGAACATCGGCGGACCAGATACGCAGTATTTT
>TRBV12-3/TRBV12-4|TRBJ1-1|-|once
CASSPPSGVNSEAFF
TGTGCCAGCAGCCCCCCGTCAGGGGTGAACTCTGAAGCTTTCTTT
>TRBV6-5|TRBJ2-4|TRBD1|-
CASSPGQADLAKNIQYF
TGTGCCAGCAGCCCTGGACAGGCCGACCTAGCCAAAAACATTCAGTACTTC
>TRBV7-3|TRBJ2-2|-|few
CASSASGLGPWTGELFF
TGTGCCAGCAGCGCCTCTGGTCTGGGGCCGTGGACCGGGGAGCTGTTTTTT
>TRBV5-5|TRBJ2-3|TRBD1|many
CASSGTGKTSTDTQYF
TGTGCCAGCAGCGGGACAGGGAAGACTAGCACAGATACGCAGTATTTT
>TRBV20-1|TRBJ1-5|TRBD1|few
CSSCDRGLYSNQPQHF
TGCAGTTCTTGTGACAGGGGGCTTTATAGCAATCAACCCCAGCATTTT
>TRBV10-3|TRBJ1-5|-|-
CAIRESEQCSDETRNPPQHF
TGTGCCATCCGTGAGTCGGAACAGTGTAGTGACGAGACTCGCAATCCGCCCCAACATTTT
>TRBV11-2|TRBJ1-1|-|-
CASSLVGRVNTEAFF
TGTGCCAGCAGCTTAGTCGGACGTGTGAACACTGAAGCTTTCTTT
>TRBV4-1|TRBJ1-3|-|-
CASSQDPPGAAGNTIYF
TGCGCCAGCAGCCAAGATCCACCGGGGGCAGCTGGAAACACCATATATTTT
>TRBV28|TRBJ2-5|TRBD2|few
CASSVPSGRQETQYF
TGTGCCAGCAGTGTACCTAGCGGTAGGCAAGAGACCCAGTACTTC
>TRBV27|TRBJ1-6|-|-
CASSLAGTNLPYNSPLHF
TGTGCCAGCAGTTTAGCCGGGACAAATCTCCCCTATAATTCACCCCTCCACTTT
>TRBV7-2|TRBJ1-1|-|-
CASSSQPPGGTEAFF
TGTGCCAGCAGCTCCCAACCCCCGGGGGGCACTGAAGCTTTCTTT
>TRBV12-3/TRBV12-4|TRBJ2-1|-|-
CASSLSSRALRGEQFF
TGTGCCAGCAGTTTATCGAGCAGGGCACTACGAGGGGAGCAGTTCTTC
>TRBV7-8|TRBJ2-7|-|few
CASSLETRGSSYEQYF
TGTGCCAGCAGCCTAGAAACCCGGGGTAGTTCCTACGAGCAGTACTTC
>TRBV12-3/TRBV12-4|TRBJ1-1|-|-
CASSLMCSKQGTEAFF
TGTGCCAGCAGCCTCATGTGTTCCAAACAGGGCACTGAAGCTTTCTTT
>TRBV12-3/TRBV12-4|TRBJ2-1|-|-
CASSSLSLLGGERSYPDQFF
TGTGCCAGCAGCTCCCTAAGCCTCCTTGGGGGAGAAAGGTCCTACCCTGATCAGTTCTTC
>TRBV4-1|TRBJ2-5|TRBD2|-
CASSHLAGEETQYF
TGCGCCAGCAGCCATCTAGCGGGGGAAGAGACCCAGTACTTC
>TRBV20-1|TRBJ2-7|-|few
CSAIGWEVLSYDPYF
TGCAGTGCTATAGGGTGGGAGGTCCTCTCCTACGATCCGTACTTC
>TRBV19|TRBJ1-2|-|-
CASSIGRGYGYTF
TGTGCCAGTAGTATAGGCCGGGGCTATGGCTACACCTTC
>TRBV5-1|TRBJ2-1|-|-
CSRSLFSTAGNEPFF
TGCTCCAGAAGCTTGTTCTCGACAGCGGGCAATGAGCCGTTTTTC
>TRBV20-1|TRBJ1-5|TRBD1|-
CSAWDRVLYSNQTPHF
TGCAGTGCTTGGGACAGGGTTCTTTATAGCAATCAGACCCCGCATTTT